Below are 24 T cell receptor beta chains sequenced from a single sample in a study of blood T cell repertoires in COVID-19. Sequencing used immunoSEQ multiplex PCR; TCRdb keeps in-frame clones, though not all of them. The sample has about 120,000 clones; approximately 80% are singletons. The material sequenced was peripheral blood. These receptor sequences come from a human donor in a cohort sampled during active COVID-19.

The CDR3 DNA sequence: TGTGCCAGCAGCTTAGATCTCTATGGCTACACCTTC. Translation: CASSLDLYGYTF. V and J are TRBV11-2 and TRBJ1-2; D unresolved. The CDR3 contains 12 residues. In germline, CDR1 is SGHAT, CDR2 FQNNGV. Trimming left V 0 bases short and J 4 bases short, with 3 bases between.

J is TRBJ2-1 and V is TRBV2; TRBD2 is a possible D gene (6 bases). From germline, CDR1 is SNHLY and CDR2 FYNNEI. The germline V and J ends were trimmed by 6 bases and 2 bases, with 14 bases remaining between them. This CDR3 has 15 amino acids. Here the CDR3 reads CASRAEGSTYNEQFF. DNA of the CDR3: TGTGCCAGCAGGGCGGAGGGGTCCACCTACAATGAGCAGTTCTTC.

The V call is TRBV20-1, the J call TRBJ1-1, with D unresolved. There are 12 residues in the CDR3. Trimming left V 3 bases short and J 5 bases short, with 10 bases between. The germline CDR1 and CDR2 sequences are DFQATT and SNEGSKA (reference sequence). Here the CDR3 DNA reads TGCAGTGCTAGTTACACGGGAACTGAAGCTTTCTTT. This gives the protein CSASYTGTEAFF.

The genes are TRBV28 and TRBJ1-1; 7 bases line up with TRBD1. The CDR3 sequence is 13 residues long. After removal of 9 bases from V and 1 base from J, the junction contained 5 bases not matched to a gene. Germline CDR1 is MDHEN and CDR2 is SYDVKM. For the CDR3, the DNA is TGTGCCAGTAAGACAGGGAAGAACACTGAAGCTTTCTTT. Translating it yields CASKTGKNTEAFF.

The chain recombines TRBV6-2 or TRBV6-3 with TRBJ1-2; D gene uncertain. The V and J ends lost 6 bases and 0 bases respectively, with 17 bases between them. The germline V gene has CDR1 MNHEY and CDR2 SVGEGT. The CDR3 runs 16 residues. The CDR3 is CASSARARWTNYGYTF. CDR3 DNA sequence: TGTGCCAGCAGCGCGAGGGCCCGATGGACTAACTATGGCTACACCTTC.

The chain joins TRBV7-8 to TRBJ1-1, with TRBD1 as a possible D gene (6 bases). Between the trimmed V and J ends, which lost 3 bases and 7 bases, there was a span of 15 bases. CDR3 length equals 14 residues. The germline CDR1 and CDR2 sequences are SGHVS and FQNEAQ. The CDR3 nucleotides are TGTGCCAGCAGCTTGGCAGGGGTAGCCTTTGAAGCTTTCTTT. It codes for CASSLAGVAFEAFF.

This clone appeared a few times. V and J are TRBV24-1 and TRBJ2-7; TRBD2 is a possible D gene (6 bases). V lost 4 bases to trimming and J lost 3 bases, with 9 bases between them. There are 13 residues in the CDR3. Germline values: CDR1 KGHDR, CDR2 SFDVKD. Here the CDR3 DNA reads TGTGCCACCAGTGACAACGGGGGCTACGAGCAGTACTTC. It yields the protein CATSDNGGYEQYF.

The J gene is TRBJ2-2, the V gene TRBV7-2; the match to TRBD2 covers 8 bases. CDR1 SGHTA and CDR2 FQGNSA come from the germline V gene. The CDR3 is made up of 16 amino acids. Trimming cost V 1 base and J 2 bases; bases outside gene matches: 3. The CDR3 loop reads CASSLESGGNTGELFF. Here the CDR3 DNA reads TGTGCCAGCAGCTTAGAAAGCGGGGGTAACACCGGGGAGCTGTTTTTT. The full variable domain, rest sourced from reference TRBV7-2 and TRBJ2-2, is GAGVSQSPSNKVTEKGKDVELRCDPISGHTALYWYRQSLGQGLEFLIYFQGNSAPDKSGLPSDRFSAERTGGSVSTLTIQRTQQEDSAVYLCASSLESGGNTGELFFGEGSRLTVL.

The rearrangement joins TRBV23-1 to TRBJ1-2, with D hard to call. TRBV23-1 is classed as an ORF, of uncertain function. V was pared by 0 bases and J by 2 bases, with 13 bases between. This CDR3 has 16 amino acids. The CDR3 coding sequence is TGCGCCAGCAGTCAATCGACCGGCGGCATCAACTATGGCTACACCTTC. It encodes CASSQSTGGINYGYTF.

The chain employs TRBV5-1 and TRBJ2-3; TRBD2 aligns across 7 bases. The CDR3 consists of 15 residues. Losses at the gene ends were 0 bases for V and 1 base for J; bases not matched to a gene: 2. CDR1 is SGHRS and CDR2 is YFSETQ in the germline V gene. The CDR3, as DNA: TGCGCCAGCAGCTTGGTGGCGGGGGGCACAGATACGCAGTATTTT. It translates to CASSLVAGGTDTQYF.

The chain joins TRBV24-1 to TRBJ2-7, with D possibly matching TRBD2 (6 bases). V was clipped by 7 bases and J by 2 bases, with 26 bases between them. The CDR3 totals 18 residues. Germline lookup yields CDR1 KGHDR and CDR2 SFDVKD. The CDR3 here is CATSSSWTGVWGTYEQYF. CDR3 in DNA: TGTGCCACCAGCAGTAGCTGGACGGGAGTCTGGGGAACCTACGAGCAGTACTTC.

The rearrangement links TRBV6-1 to TRBJ2-2, with D possibly TRBD2 on 6 matching bases. Germline V gene data show CDR1 as MNHNS and CDR2 as SASEGT. This CDR3 region has 14 residues. The ends were cut back, 3 bases at V and 6 bases at J, with 11 bases in the middle. The CDR3 bases are TGTGCCAGCAGTGACACTAGCCTCCCCGGGGAGCTGTTTTTT. It codes for CASSDTSLPGELFF.

About this clone: One junction end disagrees with the germline gene, perhaps due to a read error. The J gene is TRBJ2-1, the V gene TRBV18; TRBD1 might be the D (5 bases). Germline assignment: CDR1 KGHSH and CDR2 LQKENI. The CDR3 length is 12 residues. The CDR3 nucleotides read TGTGCCAGCTCACTCCAGGGTCTTAACGCGGTCTTC. This sequence encodes CASSLQGLNAVF.

This chain links TRBV7-8 with TRBJ1-4; 9 bases fit TRBD1. Germline assignment: CDR1 SGHVS and CDR2 FQNEAQ. The CDR3 extends over 16 amino acids. With V trimmed by 6 bases and J by 7 bases, 12 bases remained unmatched. The CDR3 bases are TGTGCCAGCAGTACATCGGCGGGACAGGGATTTGAAAAACTGTTTTTT. Translated, it gives CASSTSAGQGFEKLFF.

The rearrangement links TRBV19 to TRBJ1-5; the D gene is possibly TRBD1 (6 bases). The germline gives CDR1 LNHDA, CDR2 SQIVND (reference sequence). This CDR3 is 16 amino acids long. V lost 6 bases and J lost 7, with 22 bases in between. This CDR3 is CASSHRLGGSQQPQHF. The CDR3 coding sequence is TGTGCCAGTAGCCATCGCCTAGGGGGATCTCAACAGCCCCAGCATTTT.

In this sample, this clone turned up a few times. V and J are TRBV7-3 and TRBJ2-7; 7 nucleotides line up with TRBD2. The CDR3 runs to 14 residues. V was clipped by 3 bases and J by 3 bases; unmatched bases: 5. Germline CDR1 and CDR2: SGHTA and FQGTGA. CDR3 DNA sequence: TGTGCCAGCAGCTTGGAGGCGGGGGACTACGAGCAGTACTTC. This gives the protein CASSLEAGDYEQYF.

Comment on this clone: This likely reflects a read error, since a far larger clone is one base away. V is TRBV24-1 and J is TRBJ2-7; D remains ambiguous. The CDR3 runs to 11 residues. The germline CDR1 and CDR2 sequences are KGHDR and SFDVKD. CDR3 in amino acids: CATCEGGEQYF. In nucleotides, the CDR3 is TGTGCCACCTGTGAAGGCGGCGAGCAGTACTTC.

The rearrangement uses TRBV6-6 and TRBJ1-1, with 10 nucleotides matching TRBD1. The CDR3 sequence is 15 residues long. V lost 5 bases and J lost 1; bases outside the gene matches: 4. Germline V gene sequence: CDR1 MNHNY, CDR2 SVGAGI (reference sequence). The CDR3 loop reads CASSDGQGGNTEAFF. For the CDR3, the DNA is TGTGCCAGCAGTGACGGACAGGGGGGGAACACTGAAGCTTTCTTT.

The chain uses TRBV10-3 and TRBJ2-7; 11 bases map to TRBD1. Germline trimming cut 4 bases from V and 6 bases from J; bases unmatched to any gene: 5. The CDR3 is made up of 14 amino acids. Per the germline V gene, CDR1 is ENHRY and CDR2 is SYGVKD. The CDR3 region is CAISGTGGGGEQYF. CDR3 nucleotides: TGTGCCATCAGTGGGACAGGGGGCGGGGGCGAGCAGTACTTC.

Only one count was recorded for this clone. This chain joins TRBV5-6 and TRBJ2-7, with a weak D call TRBD1 (6 bases). The CDR3 runs to 14 residues. Germline V gene data show CDR1 as SGHDT and CDR2 as YYEEEE. Trimming took 2 bases from V and 5 from J, leaving 14 bases between them. Written as DNA, the CDR3 is TGTGCCAGCAGCTTCAGGCAGGGGATGCACGAGCAGTACTTC. Its protein is CASSFRQGMHEQYF.

This chain connects TRBV13 to TRBJ2-1; TRBD1 agrees at 7 bases. The length of the CDR3 is 16 residues. Germline CDR1 reads PRHDT; CDR2 reads FYEKMQ (reference sequence). Trimming took 4 bases from V and 4 from J; bases not matched to a gene: 10. The CDR3 DNA sequence: TGTGCCAGCAGCTCGGCCGGGACAGCTACTTACAATGAGCAGTTCTTC. This translates into CASSSAGTATYNEQFF.

This chain connects TRBV25-1 to TRBJ1-2, with D perhaps TRBD1 (6 bases). The germline V gene has CDR1 MGHDK and CDR2 SYGVNS. The CDR3 runs 14 residues. V was clipped by 7 bases and J by 7 bases, with 19 bases between them. CDR3 sequence: CASTRAPGDAGYTF. The CDR3, as DNA: TGTGCCAGCACCCGGGCCCCAGGGGACGCTGGCTACACCTTC.

This clone was counted only a few times. The CDR3 DNA reads as TGTGCCAGCAGCTTAGGGCCGGCGGGTCTTAGCACAGATACGCAGTATTTT. Protein: CASSLGPAGLSTDTQYF. The J gene is TRBJ2-3, the V gene TRBV7-2; tentative D call: TRBD2 (5 bases). The ends were cut back, 1 base at V and 0 bases at J, with 14 bases in the middle. The CDR3 loop spans 17 amino acids. Germline assignment: CDR1 SGHTA and CDR2 FQGNSA. Variable domain in full (rest from reference TRBV7-2 and TRBJ2-3): GAGVSQSPSNKVTEKGKDVELRCDPISGHTALYWYRQSLGQGLEFLIYFQGNSAPDKSGLPSDRFSAERTGGSVSTLTIQRTQQEDSAVYLCASSLGPAGLSTDTQYFGPGTRLTVL.

Sample share makes this clone medium-sized. The rearrangement uses TRBV11-3 and TRBJ1-6; the match to TRBD1 covers 7 bases. The germline V gene encodes CDR1 SGHNT and CDR2 YENEEA. The CDR3 totals 15 residues. After removal of 1 base from V and 10 bases from J, the junction contained 7 bases not matched to a gene. CDR3 nucleotide sequence: TGTGCCAGCAGCTTAGGGAGTAGGGGGCAATCACCCCTCCACTTT. As protein: CASSLGSRGQSPLHF.